One and the same sample provided the 20 T cell receptor beta chains below, sequenced in a study of lymphopenia after photon versus proton radiotherapy. The data were produced by immunoSEQ multiplex PCR, yet TCRdb's version contains in-frame clones alone and is incomplete. The sample yields 30,000 or so clones, about 83% seen once. The material sequenced was peripheral blood, taken from a patient treated with proton-based radiotherapy. All receptors come from a woman in her fifties or sixties with cholangiocarcinoma. Some clones in this sample may be carry-over from other donors' samples.

Details on this clone: One junction end disagrees with the germline gene, perhaps due to a read error. The chain recombines TRBV5-1 with TRBJ1-1; no definite D call. Germline values: CDR1 SGHRS, CDR2 YFSETQ. The CDR3 has 11 residues. CDR3: CASSLNSEAFF. The CDR3 DNA reads as TGCGCCAGCAGCTTAAACAGTGAAGCTTTCTTT.

This chain links TRBV19 with TRBJ1-1; D remains ambiguous. CDR1 LNHDA and CDR2 SQIVND come from the germline V gene (reference sequence). V lost 4 bases and J lost 9, with 9 bases in between. CDR3 length equals 11 residues. The CDR3 reads CASSNERKAFF. The CDR3 region has the DNA TGTGCCAGTAGTAACGAGAGGAAAGCTTTCTTT.

The rearrangement links TRBV19 to TRBJ2-1; D is ambiguous. CDR1 is LNHDA and CDR2 is SQIVND in the germline V gene (reference sequence). The germline V and J ends were trimmed by 1 base and 9 bases, with 10 bases remaining between them. The CDR3 runs to 13 residues. The CDR3 sequence is CASSIGWKGEQFF. CDR3 DNA sequence: TGTGCCAGTAGTATAGGCTGGAAGGGTGAGCAGTTCTTC.

The chain recombines TRBV9 with TRBJ1-1; a weak D match, TRBD1 (6 bases). This CDR3 spans 13 amino acids. The V and J ends lost 4 bases and 3 bases respectively, with 10 bases between them. Germline lookup yields CDR1 SGDLS and CDR2 YYNGEE. The CDR3 region is CASSPRTDTEAFF. The CDR3 region has the DNA TGTGCCAGCAGCCCCCGGACAGACACTGAAGCTTTCTTT.

V is TRBV2 and J is TRBJ2-5; 8 bases are a match to TRBD2. This CDR3 spans 15 amino acids. Germline V lookup: CDR1 SNHLY, CDR2 FYNNEI. V shed 1 base and J 1 base; nucleotides not matched to a gene: 2. Here the CDR3 DNA reads TGTGCCAGCAGTGAAGGCCTAGCGGGCCAAGAGACCCAGTACTTC. It translates to CASSEGLAGQETQYF.

The chain joins TRBV4-2 to TRBJ2-6, with a tentative D call TRBD2 (5 bases). This CDR3 spans 16 amino acids. The germline CDR1 and CDR2 sequences are LGHNA and YNFKEQ. V shed 2 bases and J shed 0 bases, with 8 bases lying between them. The DNA of the CDR3 is TGTGCCAGCAGCCAACCAGGACTCTCTGGGGCCAACGTCCTGACTTTC. Protein sequence: CASSQPGLSGANVLTF.

The chain recombines TRBV7-9 with TRBJ2-1; D is undetermined. The V and J ends lost 5 bases and 2 bases respectively, with 13 bases between them. Germline-derived CDR1 and CDR2 are SEHNR and FQNEAQ (reference sequence). This CDR3 spans 15 amino acids. In DNA form, the CDR3 reads TGTGCCAGCAGCCCCACCACTACTCCCTACAATGAGCAGTTCTTC. Its protein is CASSPTTTPYNEQFF.

The gene calls are TRBV5-1 and TRBJ1-6; possibly TRBD1 for D (6 bases). CDR3 length equals 17 residues. Trimming shortened V by 0 bases and J by 0 bases, and 10 bases separated the two germline ends. CDR1 and CDR2 from the germline V gene are SGHRS and YFSETQ. This CDR3 reads CASSLGDTYSYNSPLHF. The CDR3 bases are TGCGCCAGCAGCTTGGGGGACACATACTCCTATAATTCACCCCTCCACTTT. Together with reference TRBV5-1 and TRBJ1-6, the CDR3 gives the full variable domain: KAGVTQTPRYLIKTRGQQVTLSCSPISGHRSVSWYQQTPGQGLQFLFEYFSETQRNKGNFPGRFSGRQFSNSRSEMNVSTLELGDSALYLCASSLGDTYSYNSPLHFGNGTRLTVT.

The chain uses TRBV6-5 and TRBJ1-2; D perhaps matches TRBD1 (5 bases). CDR1 is MNHEY, CDR2 SVGAGI, per germline. The ends were cut back, 0 bases at V and 4 bases at J, with 9 bases in the middle. This CDR3 is built from 14 residues. The CDR3 DNA follows: TGTGCCAGCAGTTACTCGAGGACAACCTATGGCTACACCTTC. Translated, it gives CASSYSRTTYGYTF.

This rearrangement joins TRBV6-6 to TRBJ2-2, with D unclear. V lost 2 bases to trimming and J lost 7 bases, with 11 bases between them. Germline V CDR1 and CDR2: MNHNY, SVGAGI (reference sequence). The CDR3 is 14 amino acids. In nucleotides, the CDR3 is TGTGCCAGCAGTTACGTGGGGAATGGCGGGGAGCTGTTTTTT. This encodes CASSYVGNGGELFF.

This rearrangement joins TRBV18 to TRBJ2-1, with 9 bases lining up with TRBD1. From germline, CDR1 is KGHSH and CDR2 LQKENI. CDR3 length equals 15 residues. Trimming took 6 bases from V and 4 from J; bases not matched to a gene: 7. In DNA, the CDR3 is TGTGCCAGCTCTCTCGGACAGGGGACGTACAATGAGCAGTTCTTC. Amino acid sequence: CASSLGQGTYNEQFF.

The chain carries TRBV6-6 and TRBJ1-3, with D possibly being TRBD1 (6 bases). Trimming pared 6 bases from V and 4 bases from J, leaving 16 bases between. There are 15 residues in the CDR3. The germline V gene encodes CDR1 MNHNY and CDR2 SVGAGI (reference sequence). DNA of the CDR3: TGTGCCAGCAGCCAACAGGGAAGAGAAGGAAACACCATATATTTT. This gives the protein CASSQQGREGNTIYF.

The chain combines TRBV9 with TRBJ1-2, with D perhaps TRBD1 (6 bases). Germline CDR1 and CDR2: SGDLS and YYNGEE. V lost 0 bases and J 4 bases, leaving 10 bases between the germline ends. CDR3 length equals 14 residues. CDR3 sequence reads: CASSVVAGVYGYTF. As DNA, the CDR3 is TGTGCCAGCAGCGTAGTAGCAGGGGTCTATGGCTACACCTTC. Drawing the rest from reference TRBV9 and TRBJ1-2, the complete variable domain is DSGVTQTPKHLITATGQRVTLRCSPRSGDLSVYWYQQSLDQGLQFLIQYYNGEERAKGNILERFSAQQFPDLHSELNLSSLELGDSALYFCASSVVAGVYGYTFGSGTRLTVV.

The chain has TRBV5-6 and TRBJ2-5; the D is unclear. V lost 1 base to trimming and J lost 9 bases, with 19 bases between them. Germline V gives CDR1 SGHDT, CDR2 YYEEEE. There are 15 residues in the CDR3. DNA of the CDR3: TGTGCCAGCAGCTTGTTGACTTCGCGAGCCCAGGCCCAGTACTTC. Translation gives CASSLLTSRAQAQYF.

This chain uses TRBV15 with TRBJ2-7, with a possible D match to TRBD2 (5 bases). From germline, CDR1 is LNHNV and CDR2 YYDKDF (reference sequence). Trimming removed 4 bases from V and 4 bases from J, with 23 bases in between. The CDR3 extends over 17 amino acids. The CDR3 nucleotides are TGTGCCACCAGCACCCAGTATGGAGGCCGGCTATTATACGAGCAGTACTTC. Its protein is CATSTQYGGRLLYEQYF.

The V and J genes are TRBV28 and TRBJ2-2; 7 bases agree with TRBD2. Germline trimming cut 3 bases from V and 7 bases from J; bases unmatched to any gene: 17. This CDR3 is built from 18 residues. The germline V gene has CDR1 MDHEN and CDR2 SYDVKM. CDR3 in amino acids: CASSFPPRVVGTNGELFF. Here the CDR3 DNA reads TGTGCCAGCAGTTTCCCACCCAGGGTGGTCGGGACTAACGGGGAGCTGTTTTTT.

J is TRBJ2-1 and V is TRBV18; no clear D gene. The ends were cut back, 2 bases at V and 10 bases at J, with 12 bases in the middle. In germline, CDR1 is KGHSH, CDR2 LQKENI. The CDR3 length is 13 residues. Written as DNA, the CDR3 is TGTGCCAGCTCACCAAACTCCCCTGGGGAGCAGTTCTTC. Translated, it gives CASSPNSPGEQFF.

J is TRBJ2-5 and V is TRBV5-8; no firm D call. This CDR3 is 17 amino acids long. Trimming took 0 bases from V and 3 from J, leaving 18 bases between them. The V gene's germline CDR1 is SGHTS and CDR2 YDEGEE. CDR3 coding DNA: TGTGCCAGCAGCTTGGGGTCCCTCGGTCTAGGAAAAGAGACCCAGTACTTC. It encodes CASSLGSLGLGKETQYF.

This rearrangement joins TRBV27 to TRBJ2-1; 10 nucleotides align to TRBD2. Germline V gives CDR1 MNHEY, CDR2 SMNVEV (reference sequence). Trimming removed 6 bases from V and 3 bases from J; junction bases left unmatched: 14. The CDR3 consists of 18 residues. The CDR3 protein is CASRNPAWGTSVYNEQFF. CDR3 sequence (DNA): TGTGCCAGCAGGAACCCTGCGTGGGGGACTAGCGTCTACAATGAGCAGTTCTTC.

As concerns this clone: The junction departs from the called germline gene at one end, perhaps through a read error. The CDR3 nucleotides read TGTGCCAGCTCACCATTGGGGAACGCTGAAGCTTTCTTT. It is translated as CASSPLGNAEAFF. This rearrangement joins TRBV18 to TRBJ1-1; D gene unclear. Germline V CDR1 and CDR2: KGHSH, LQKENI. CDR3 length: 13 residues.